The entry below gives a single T cell receptor beta chain sequence along with its context. The CDR3 runs 13 residues. Trimming removed 2 bases at V and 7 bases at J, with 11 bases between. Germline CDR1 and CDR2: LNHDA and SQIVND (reference sequence). The entry originates in a study of blood T cell repertoires in COVID-19. On the study more broadly: The study drew acute and convalescent COVID-19 samples from the United States, Italy and Spain. Nucleic acid was either cDNA or gDNA, and it came from T cells, B-cell-depleted T cells, or PBMCs.

Source study methods: Reference gene primer amplification yielded estimated nucleated cell counts. Sequencing used immunoSEQ multiplex PCR; TCRdb keeps in-frame clones, though not all of them. Clone size and V and J calls were adopted from that table, with D and trimming inferred from the DNA. The table has roughly 100,000 clones, 89% seen once. This chain links TRBV19 with TRBJ1-2; no clear D gene. What was sequenced was peripheral blood. The sequence was collected from a woman aged 60-70 years with acute or convalescent COVID-19. Here the CDR3 reads CASSIIQSSGYTF. CDR3 sequence (DNA): TGTGCCAGTAGTATAATACAGTCAAGTGGCTACACCTTC.